This TCR beta chain was recovered during a study of cytomegalovirus exposure and HLA in healthy donors. PCR primers comprised 60 Vbeta and 13 Jbeta primers. Clones were sequenced by immunoSEQ multiplex PCR, and TCRdb holds only the in-frame ones, with some missing. The table shows 150,000 to 200,000 clones, with approximately 80% occurring only once. This clonotype was obtained from a man aged 18 to 29 in good health and CMV-seropositive. Sequenced input: PBMCs.

The CDR3 sequence: CAISGRVSNQPQHF. The CDR3 coding sequence is TGTGCCATCAGTGGGAGGGTGAGCAATCAGCCCCAGCATTTT. V and J are TRBV10-3 and TRBJ1-5; D is unresolved. The CDR3 extends over 14 amino acids. V shed 4 bases and J shed 1 base, with 8 bases lying between them. Per germline, CDR1 ENHRY and CDR2 SYGVKD.